The sequence of this T cell receptor beta chain was determined in a study of type 1 regulatory T cells. As for the study in general: T-allo10 is a Tr1-enriched, alloantigen-specific CD4 T cell product made in vitro.

MiXCR, applied by TCRdb to the reads, yields one record per CDR3 protein. The sample lists over 90,000 distinct CDR3 sequences; roughly 28% were seen once. V gave up 5 bases and J gave up 0 bases, with 11 bases separating them. The length of the CDR3 is 14 residues. The germline V gene encodes CDR1 DFQATT and CDR2 SNEGSKA (reference sequence). The chain is built from TRBV20-1 and TRBJ1-5; D is uncertain. The sample comprised CD4+ T cells, either the whole sample or a sorted fraction (not recorded which). The TCR sequence derives from a human donor in good health. DNA of the CDR3: TGCAGTGCTCTCAGAGCCCTTAGCAATCAGCCCCAGCATTTT. It encodes CSALRALSNQPQHF.